The entry below describes one T cell receptor beta chain. Its antigen is currently unknown. Random hexamers were used to reverse transcribe roughly 0.45 to 1 ug of RNA. The CDR3 of TCR beta was amplified by immunoSEQ multiplex PCR across 54 Vbeta and 13 Jbeta. In TCRdb, the immunoSEQ multiplex PCR reads were re-called with MiXCR into one record per CDR3 protein. The table lists about 400,000 distinct CDR3 sequences, more than 80% of them singletons. This sample was included in a study of CD8 T cells in Susac syndrome. Study-wide findings and caveats: The number of individuals included in the study's TCR sequencing and HLA analysis was acknowledged as relatively small.

Sequencing of TCR beta was carried out in blood CD8+ and CD4+ T cells. CDR1 is DFQATT and CDR2 is SNEGSKA in the germline V gene (reference sequence). The length of the CDR3 is 15 residues. Germline trimming cut 0 bases from V and 2 bases from J; bases unmatched to any gene: 7. The chain employs TRBV20-1 and TRBJ2-7, with 7 bases fitting TRBD1. This sequence originates from a human donor with multiple sclerosis. The sequenced sample consisted of CD8+ T cells from PBMCs. This CDR3 reads CSARDRKGAAYEQYF. The CDR3 nucleotides are TGCAGTGCTAGAGATAGAAAGGGGGCCGCCTACGAGCAGTACTTC.